A single sample gave rise to the 7 T cell receptor beta chains below, sequenced in a study of molecular identifiers for immune sequencing clone quantification (dated by TCRdb to the late 2010s). Receptor amplification or capture employed PCR. The sample was run on an Illumina HiSeq 4000. The public reads were reanalyzed by TCRdb: fastp trimming at Q25, MiXCR alignment, in-frame beta chains only. Records with the same CDR3 protein are collapsed into one entry carrying the most frequent genes and DNA. The sample contains hundreds of thousands of distinct CDR3 sequences, about 21% of them found a single time. Jointly, the top ten make up 0.81% of the sample. The sequenced material came from naive CD8+ T cells from blood, with Jurkat cell RNA spiked in. The sample's cell subset or site label, decoded: FACS-sorted CD8+CD4-CCR7+CD45RA+ naive T cells. The receptor source for this set is a human donor in good health. Some libraries in this study had Jurkat cell RNA spiked in.

This clonotype was seen ten or more times. The chain links TRBV28 to TRBJ1-5; D is unresolved. V was clipped by 6 bases and J by 10 bases, with 13 bases between them. The V gene's germline CDR1 is MDHEN and CDR2 SYDVKM. The CDR3 runs 12 residues. The CDR3: CASSPVREPQHF. CDR3 coding DNA: TGTGCCAGCAGCCCTGTTAGGGAACCCCAGCATTTT.

This clonotype was counted at least ten times. V is TRBV7-2 and J is TRBJ2-7; D is undetermined. Germline V gives CDR1 SGHTA, CDR2 FQGNSA. This CDR3 spans 14 amino acids. V lost 5 bases and J 0 bases, leaving 11 bases between the germline ends. CDR3 DNA: TGTGCCAGCAGCCCCCCCTGGAGCTCCTACGAGCAGTACTTC. Protein product: CASSPPWSSYEQYF.

A word on this clonotype: This clone may be a read error of a much larger clone one base away. This rearrangement joins TRBV29-1 to TRBJ2-7, with 10 bases aligning to TRBD1. The CDR3 loop spans 14 amino acids. Germline V CDR1 and CDR2: SQVTM, ANQGSEA. The CDR3 region is CSVGDRGIDYVQYF. For the CDR3, the DNA is TGCAGCGTTGGGGACAGGGGCATTGACTACGTGCAGTACTTC.

This clonotype was recorded many times. The chain is built from TRBV28 and TRBJ1-5; possibly TRBD1 for D (5 bases). The CDR3 contains 18 residues. With 2 bases removed from V and 1 base from J, the gap between germline ends came to 18 bases. Looked up from germline, CDR1 is MDHEN and CDR2 is SYDVKM. The CDR3 coding sequence is TGTGCCAGCAGTTTAGGGGTATCAGGGTTGTACAGCAATCAGCCCCAGCATTTT. Protein: CASSLGVSGLYSNQPQHF. The whole variable domain, filled in from reference TRBV28 and TRBJ1-5, reads DVKVTQSSRYLVKRTGEKVFLECVQDMDHENMFWYRQDPGLGLRLIYFSYDVKMKEKGDIPEGYSVSREKKERFSLILESASTNQTSMYLCASSLGVSGLYSNQPQHFGDGTRLSIL.

The chain joins TRBV15 to TRBJ2-3; D tentatively fits TRBD1 or TRBD2 (6 bases each). This CDR3 region has 16 residues. CDR1 and CDR2 (germline): LNHNV, YYDKDF (reference sequence). The germline V and J ends were trimmed by 3 bases and 4 bases, with 17 bases remaining between them. CDR3 sequence reads: CATSSRGREVSDTQYF. The CDR3 nucleotides are TGTGCCACCAGCAGCCGGGGGCGCGAGGTCTCAGATACGCAGTATTTT.

This clonotype has a count of ten or more. The chain recombines TRBV7-6 with TRBJ2-7; TRBD1 aligns across 8 bases. The junction had 6 bases not matched to a gene; V was cut back by 1 base and J by 7 bases. Looked up from germline, CDR1 is SGHVS and CDR2 is FNYEAQ. CDR3 length: 14 residues. The CDR3 DNA follows: TGTGCCAGCAGCTTAGGGACAGGGCTGGGGGAGCAGTACTTC. Residues: CASSLGTGLGEQYF.

This clonotype was detected many times. J is TRBJ2-7 and V is TRBV2; D remains ambiguous. Germline values: CDR1 SNHLY, CDR2 FYNNEI. The CDR3 consists of 13 residues. The V and J ends lost 6 bases and 6 bases respectively, with 15 bases between them. The CDR3, as DNA: TGTGCCAGCAGCCCCCTGGGATTTCGCGAGCAGTACTTC. Translated, it gives CASSPLGFREQYF.